Below are 16 T cell receptor beta chains sequenced from a single sample in a study of blood T cell repertoires in COVID-19. Clones were sequenced by immunoSEQ multiplex PCR, and TCRdb holds only the in-frame ones, with some missing. The sample includes tens of thousands of clones, more than 80% of them seen just once. Input material: peripheral blood. Source of these receptors: a man aged 45-60 years with active or convalescent COVID-19.

This chain uses TRBV2 with TRBJ2-7, with D tentatively TRBD1 (5 bases). The CDR3 runs 16 residues. V shed 6 bases and J shed 0 bases, with 18 bases lying between them. The germline CDR1 and CDR2 sequences are SNHLY and FYNNEI. The CDR3 sequence: CASRARQFRSSYEQYF. CDR3 sequence (DNA): TGTGCCAGCAGAGCCAGACAGTTTAGATCCTCCTACGAGCAGTACTTC.

V usage is TRBV11-3 and J usage is TRBJ2-3, with TRBD2 identical over 8 bases. V lost 4 bases, J lost 4 bases, and 1 base stayed unmatched. From germline, CDR1 is SGHNT and CDR2 YENEEA. The CDR3 has 13 residues. The CDR3 protein is CASSSTSADTQYF. Written as DNA, the CDR3 is TGTGCCAGCAGCTCGACTAGCGCAGATACGCAGTATTTT.

V usage is TRBV21-1 and J usage is TRBJ1-1; the listed D gene, TRBD1, was not tested against the DNA. TRBV21-1 is annotated as a pseudogene. The CDR3 runs to 17 residues. The chain's CDR3 is CASSKDRRQGAHTEAFF. DNA of the CDR3: TGTGCCAGCAGCAAAGATCGAAGACAGGGGGCTCACACTGAAGCTTTCTTT.

The chain has TRBV3-1 (or the pseudogene TRBV3-2) and TRBJ2-7, with 12 nucleotides matching TRBD1. This CDR3 spans 19 amino acids. V dropped 4 bases and J dropped 5; count of bases not matched to a gene: 18. In germline, CDR1 is LGHDT, CDR2 YNNKEL (reference sequence). The CDR3 DNA sequence: TGTGCCAGCAGCCCAGGGACAGGGGGCCGAACCCTATCGGGGAACGAGCAGTACTTC. Amino acid sequence: CASSPGTGGRTLSGNEQYF.

This rearrangement joins TRBV10-3 to TRBJ2-3; 13 bases are shared with TRBD2. The V segment lost 4 bases and the J segment 0 bases; nucleotides outside the gene matches: 10. CDR1 and CDR2 from the germline V gene are ENHRY and SYGVKD. The CDR3 is made up of 19 amino acids. The CDR3 region is CAISGLAGGHATSTDTQYF. In DNA form, the CDR3 reads TGTGCCATCAGTGGACTAGCGGGGGGCCACGCAACTAGCACAGATACGCAGTATTTT.

A few counts support this clone. This sequence joins TRBV6-4 and TRBJ1-6; no clear D. V dropped 6 bases and J dropped 9 bases, with 12 bases sitting between them. Germline CDR1 reads MRHNA; CDR2 reads SNTAGT. The CDR3 runs 13 residues. The CDR3 DNA reads as TGTGCCAGCAGCCTCGACACGACTTCACCCCTCCACTTT. Its translation: CASSLDTTSPLHF.

J is TRBJ2-7 and V is TRBV19; 13 nucleotides align to TRBD2. After removal of 5 bases from V and 2 bases from J, the junction contained 3 bases not matched to a gene. The CDR3 is made up of 15 amino acids. Germline CDR1 is LNHDA and CDR2 is SQIVND (reference sequence). CDR3 DNA: TGTGCCAGTAGTCCCGGGACTAGCGGGACCTACGAGCAGTACTTC. Its protein is CASSPGTSGTYEQYF. The variable domain in full, with the rest retrieved from reference TRBV19 and TRBJ2-7, is DGGITQSPKYLFRKEGQNVTLSCEQNLNHDAMYWYRQDPGQGLRLIYYSQIVNDFQKGDIAEGYSVSREKKESFPLTVTSAQKNPTAFYLCASSPGTSGTYEQYFGPGTRLTVT.

The gene calls are TRBV6-6 and TRBJ2-5; maybe TRBD1 (5 bases). The CDR3 has 12 amino acids. Trimming cost V 6 bases and J 5 bases, with 10 bases left between them. CDR1 and CDR2 (germline): MNHNY, SVGAGI (reference sequence). CDR3 in DNA: TGTGCCAGCAGCACAAAGGGGGAGACCCAGTACTTC. This codes for CASSTKGETQYF.

The chain recombines TRBV10-3 with TRBJ2-7; TRBD2 is a possible D gene (6 bases). The CDR3 is made up of 17 amino acids. Germline lookup yields CDR1 ENHRY and CDR2 SYGVKD. Trimming cost V 3 bases and J 0 bases, with 18 bases left between them. The DNA for the CDR3 is TGTGCCATCAGTGACAGTAAGAGAGGCGGGGACTCCTACGAGCAGTACTTC. This translates into CAISDSKRGGDSYEQYF.

A note on this clone: One end of the junction does not line up with germline, which may come from a read error. The chain carries TRBV12-5 and TRBJ1-1, with no clear D. The CDR3 runs 13 residues. Germline V gene sequence: CDR1 LGHNT, CDR2 FRNRAP. The CDR3 DNA reads as TGTGCTAGTGGCTTGGACTGGAACACTGAAGCTTTCTTT. It translates to CASGLDWNTEAFF.

This chain links TRBV19 with TRBJ2-5, with 7 bases fitting TRBD1. Germline V lookup: CDR1 LNHDA, CDR2 SQIVND (reference sequence). There are 15 residues in the CDR3. V lost 7 bases to trimming and J lost 0 bases; unmatched junction nucleotides: 8. CDR3 in amino acids: CASKGAGGNQETQYF. Here the CDR3 DNA reads TGTGCCAGTAAGGGCGCAGGGGGAAACCAAGAGACCCAGTACTTC. The whole variable domain, remainder taken from reference TRBV19 and TRBJ2-5, is DGGITQSPKYLFRKEGQNVTLSCEQNLNHDAMYWYRQDPGQGLRLIYYSQIVNDFQKGDIAEGYSVSREKKESFPLTVTSAQKNPTAFYLCASKGAGGNQETQYFGPGTRLLVL.

Only one count was recorded for this clone. CDR3 residues: CAWRDRTGLDTIYF. Here the CDR3 DNA reads TGTGCCTGGAGAGACCGGACAGGGCTAGACACCATATATTTT. This chain connects TRBV30 to TRBJ1-3; 8 bases fit TRBD1. Germline V gene data show CDR1 as GTSNPN and CDR2 as SVGIG (reference sequence). CDR3 size: 14 residues. Trimming cost V 3 bases and J 8 bases; bases outside gene matches: 9.

This chain connects TRBV27 to TRBJ1-2, with D perhaps matching TRBD1 (5 bases). Looked up from germline, CDR1 is MNHEY and CDR2 is SMNVEV (reference sequence). The CDR3 has 13 residues. V dropped 4 bases and J dropped 4 bases, with 10 bases sitting between them. CDR3 region: CASSYSGSYGYTF. The CDR3 DNA follows: TGTGCCAGCAGTTACTCAGGGTCCTATGGCTACACCTTC.

The chain links TRBV11-3 to TRBJ2-1, with TRBD2 matching over 7 bases. Germline trimming cut 5 bases from V and 8 bases from J; bases unmatched to any gene: 9. This CDR3 is built from 14 residues. Germline V gene sequence: CDR1 SGHNT, CDR2 YENEEA. The CDR3 nucleotides are TGTGCCAGCAGCCATTTGAGCGGGGCGGATGAGCAGTTCTTC. This codes for CASSHLSGADEQFF.

V is TRBV27 and J is TRBJ2-7; 8 bases map to TRBD1. This CDR3 region has 15 residues. J gave up 1 base and V 4 bases, and 6 bases lay outside the gene matches. Germline V CDR1 and CDR2: MNHEY, SMNVEV (reference sequence). CDR3 residues: CASSYRTGTSYEQYF. The CDR3 DNA is TGTGCCAGCAGTTATCGGACAGGGACGTCCTACGAGCAGTACTTC.

This chain uses TRBV5-5 with TRBJ2-2; D might be TRBD1 (6 bases). The CDR3 extends over 15 amino acids. Looked up from germline, CDR1 is SGHKS and CDR2 is YYEKEE (reference sequence). V lost 4 bases to trimming and J lost 8 bases, with 18 bases between them. In DNA form, the CDR3 reads TGTGCCAGCAGCCCCGGGACCCTTAGGGGGGGGGAGCTGTTTTTT. Translating it yields CASSPGTLRGGELFF.